This TCR beta chain was recovered during a study of OX40 agonist ivuxolimab in advanced cancers. Repertoires were generated with immunoSEQ multiplex PCR, while TCRdb's copy carries only in-frame clones and drops some. Of about 23,000 clones listed, 77% are singletons. V was clipped by 4 bases and J by 2 bases, with 13 bases between them. The CDR3 contains 15 residues. The V gene's germline CDR1 is SGHRS and CDR2 YFSETQ. The TCR sequence derives from an adult with an advanced solid tumor such as melanoma, head and neck, liver or kidney cancer. The rearrangement uses TRBV5-1 and TRBJ1-5; D perhaps matches TRBD1 (5 bases). The sample was CD4+ or CD8+ T cells sorted from blood, taken in a trial of the OX40 agonist ivuxolimab. For the CDR3, the DNA is TGCGCCAGCAGCCCGGCCGGGGCGGGCAATCAGCCCCAGCATTTT. Translation: CASSPAGAGNQPQHF.